This T cell receptor beta chain was retrieved from a study of shared clonotypes between healthy human individuals. As for the study in general: The cohort comprised a couple of women and three men. Their ages spanned 18 to 49 years.

Sequenced by immunoSEQ multiplex PCR; TCRdb stores in-frame clones only, minus some. The table has 2 million to 2.5 million clones, under 97% seen once. The study, taken as a whole, reports: The researchers took only blood, and tissue repertoires probably look different. Memory subsets generally showed lower estimated richness than naive subsets.

A remark on this clone: Its antigen is as yet unknown.

The CDR3 runs 13 residues. Germline CDR1 and CDR2: SEHNR and FQNEAQ (reference sequence). V lost 6 bases to trimming and J lost 7 bases; unmatched junction nucleotides: 8. The source is a man younger than 30 in good health. Sequenced sample: naive CD4+ T cells sorted from blood. Subset reported: CD45RA+ positively selected. The chain uses TRBV7-9 and TRBJ1-2; 7 positions agree with TRBD1. CDR3 DNA: TGTGCCAGCAGGTCCGAGGGGGCACGTGGCTACACCTTC. It is translated as CASRSEGARGYTF.